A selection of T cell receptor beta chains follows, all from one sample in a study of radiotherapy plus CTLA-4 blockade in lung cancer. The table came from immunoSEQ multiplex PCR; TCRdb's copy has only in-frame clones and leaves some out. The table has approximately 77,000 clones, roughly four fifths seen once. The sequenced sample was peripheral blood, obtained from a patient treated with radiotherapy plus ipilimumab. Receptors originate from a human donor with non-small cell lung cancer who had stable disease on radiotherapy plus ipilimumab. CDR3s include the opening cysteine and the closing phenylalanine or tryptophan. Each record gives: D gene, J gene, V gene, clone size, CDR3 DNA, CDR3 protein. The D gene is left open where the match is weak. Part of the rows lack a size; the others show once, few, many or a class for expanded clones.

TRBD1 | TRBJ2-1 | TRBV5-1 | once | TGCGCCAGCAGCTCCGACTCGGGACAGGGGGCTGAGCAGTTCTTC | CASSSDSGQGAEQFF
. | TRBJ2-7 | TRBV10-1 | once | TGCGCCAGCAGCGCAGGGTTTTCCTACGAGCAGTACTTC | CASSAGFSYEQYF
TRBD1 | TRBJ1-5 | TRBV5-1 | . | TGCGCCAGCAGCCCGGGGGACAGCTACTATCAGCCCCAGCATTTT | CASSPGDSYYQPQHF
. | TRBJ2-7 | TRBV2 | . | TGTGCCAGCACAAGCGCCTCCTACGAGCAGTACTTC | CASTSASYEQYF
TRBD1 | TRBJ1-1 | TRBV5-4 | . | TGTGCCAGCAGCCCGGGACAGGTCGGCGGCACTGAAGCTTTCTTT | CASSPGQVGGTEAFF
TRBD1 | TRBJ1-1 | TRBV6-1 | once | TGTGCCAGCAGTGAAGGGGGACAGCCTCGTATGAACACTGAAGCTTTCTTT | CASSEGGQPRMNTEAFF
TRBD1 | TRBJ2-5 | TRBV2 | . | TGTGCCAGCACTATGGACAGGGCTGAGACCCAGTACTTC | CASTMDRAETQYF
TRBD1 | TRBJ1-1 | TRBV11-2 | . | TGTGCCAGCAGCCCGGACAGGGGGACTGAAGCTTTCTTT | CASSPDRGTEAFF
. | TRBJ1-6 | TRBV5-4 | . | TGTGCCAGCAGCTTGGAACAGGTTAATTCACCCCTCCACTTT | CASSLEQVNSPLHF
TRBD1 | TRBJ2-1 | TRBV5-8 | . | TGTGCCAGCAGCTTTCCAGGGACAGGCAATGAGCAGTTCTTC | CASSFPGTGNEQFF
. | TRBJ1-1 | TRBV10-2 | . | TGCGCCAGCAGTGAGAAGGGGCAGGGCACTGAAGCTTTCTTT | CASSEKGQGTEAFF
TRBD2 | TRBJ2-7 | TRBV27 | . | TGTGCCAGCAGTACTAGACTAGCGGGAGACGCCGAGCAGTACTTC | CASSTRLAGDAEQYF
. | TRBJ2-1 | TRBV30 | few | TGTGCCTGGAGTCTACAGGGCGGTGAGCAGTTCTTC | CAWSLQGGEQFF
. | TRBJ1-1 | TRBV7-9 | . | TGTGCCAGCACCCTTCTCGGGTCCAGTGCTGAAGCTTTCTTT | CASTLLGSSAEAFF
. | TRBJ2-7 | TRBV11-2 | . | TGTGCCAGCAGCTTAGATACGGACCTGTTCTACGAGCAGTACTTC | CASSLDTDLFYEQYF